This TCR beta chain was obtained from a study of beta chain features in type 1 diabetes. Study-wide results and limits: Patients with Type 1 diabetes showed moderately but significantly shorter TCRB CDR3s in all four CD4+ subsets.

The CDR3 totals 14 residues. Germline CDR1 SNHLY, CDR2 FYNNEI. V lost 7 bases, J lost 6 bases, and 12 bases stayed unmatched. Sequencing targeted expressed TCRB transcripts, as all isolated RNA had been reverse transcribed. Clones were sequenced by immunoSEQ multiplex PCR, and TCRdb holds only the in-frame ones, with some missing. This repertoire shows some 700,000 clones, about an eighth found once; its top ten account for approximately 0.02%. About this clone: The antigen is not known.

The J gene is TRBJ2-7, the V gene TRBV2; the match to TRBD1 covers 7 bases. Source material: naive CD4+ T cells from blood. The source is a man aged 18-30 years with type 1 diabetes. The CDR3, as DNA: TGTGCCAGCACTTATGACAGGGCCCGGGGCGAGCAGTACTTC. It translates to CASTYDRARGEQYF.